The source of this T cell receptor (beta chain) is a study of cytomegalovirus exposure and HLA in healthy donors. The donors were members of the validation cohort comprising approximately 110 subjects, separate from the roughly 600-subject first cohort. Produced via immunoSEQ multiplex PCR; TCRdb's table is partial and in-frame only. This sample has 200,000 to 300,000 clones, with approximately 86% found just once. As regards this clone: Its cognate antigen is unknown.

Overall study results and limits: In vitro data verified a few CMV-associated chains as specific for CMV antigens. The authors enumerated 150 to 200 TCR beta chains as linked to cytomegalovirus. The finding came from a later analysis; first-cohort TCR clusters tended to co-occur in the 110 or so validation repertoires.

CDR3 length: 14 residues. Germline-derived CDR1 and CDR2 are SGHRS and YFSETQ. With 3 bases removed from V and 7 bases from J, the gap between germline ends came to 15 bases. The rearrangement links TRBV5-1 to TRBJ2-3; possibly TRBD2 for D (6 bases). The receptor was isolated from a woman in her 30s in good health and CMV-seropositive. Sequenced input: PBMCs. In DNA, the CDR3 is TGCGCCAGCAGCTCTCCGGACTATTTAAATACGCAGTATTTT. It encodes CASSSPDYLNTQYF. The variable domain in full, completed from reference TRBV5-1 and TRBJ2-3, reads KAGVTQTPRYLIKTRGQQVTLSCSPISGHRSVSWYQQTPGQGLQFLFEYFSETQRNKGNFPGRFSGRQFSNSRSEMNVSTLELGDSALYLCASSSPDYLNTQYFGPGTRLTVL.